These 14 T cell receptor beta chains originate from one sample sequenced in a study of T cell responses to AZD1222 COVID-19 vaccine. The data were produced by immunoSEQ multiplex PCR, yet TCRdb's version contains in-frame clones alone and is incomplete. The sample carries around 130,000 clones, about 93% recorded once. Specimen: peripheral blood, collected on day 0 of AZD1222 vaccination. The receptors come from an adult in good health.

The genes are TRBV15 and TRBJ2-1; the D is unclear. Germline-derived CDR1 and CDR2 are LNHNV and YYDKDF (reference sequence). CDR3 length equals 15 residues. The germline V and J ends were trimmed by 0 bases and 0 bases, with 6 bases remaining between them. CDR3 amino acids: CATSRELSSYNEQFF. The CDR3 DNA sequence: TGTGCCACCAGCAGAGAGTTAAGCTCCTACAATGAGCAGTTCTTC. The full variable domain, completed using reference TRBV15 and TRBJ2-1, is DAMVIQNPRYQVTQFGKPVTLSCSQTLNHNVMYWYQQKSSQAPKLLFHYYDKDFNNEADTPDNFQSRRPNTSFCFLDIRSPGLGDTAMYLCATSRELSSYNEQFFGPGTRLTVL.

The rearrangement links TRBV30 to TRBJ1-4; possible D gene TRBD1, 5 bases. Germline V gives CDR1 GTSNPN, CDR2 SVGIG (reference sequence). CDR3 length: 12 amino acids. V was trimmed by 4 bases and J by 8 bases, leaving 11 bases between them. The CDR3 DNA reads TGTGCCTGGACCGGGGGAGCGGAAAAACTGTTTTTT. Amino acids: CAWTGGAEKLFF.

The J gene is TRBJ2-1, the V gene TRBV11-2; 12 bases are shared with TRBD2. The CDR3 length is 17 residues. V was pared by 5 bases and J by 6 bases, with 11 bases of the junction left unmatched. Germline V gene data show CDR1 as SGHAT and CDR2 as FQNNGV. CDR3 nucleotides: TGTGCCAGCAGCCGGACGACTAGCGGGGGATCCCTCAATGAGCAGTTCTTC. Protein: CASSRTTSGGSLNEQFF.

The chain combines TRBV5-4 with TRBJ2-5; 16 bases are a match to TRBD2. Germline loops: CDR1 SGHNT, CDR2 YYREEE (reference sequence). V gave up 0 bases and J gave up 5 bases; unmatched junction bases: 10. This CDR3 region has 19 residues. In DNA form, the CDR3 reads TGTGCCAGCAGCTTGGAGGGGGGGACTAGCGGGAGGGCCCGGGAGACCCAGTACTTC. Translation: CASSLEGGTSGRARETQYF.

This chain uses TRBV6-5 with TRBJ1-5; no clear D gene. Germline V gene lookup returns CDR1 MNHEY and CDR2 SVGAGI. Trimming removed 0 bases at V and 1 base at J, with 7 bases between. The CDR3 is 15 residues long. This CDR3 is CASSYSLGSNQPQHF. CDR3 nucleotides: TGTGCCAGCAGTTACTCTTTAGGGAGCAATCAGCCCCAGCATTTT.

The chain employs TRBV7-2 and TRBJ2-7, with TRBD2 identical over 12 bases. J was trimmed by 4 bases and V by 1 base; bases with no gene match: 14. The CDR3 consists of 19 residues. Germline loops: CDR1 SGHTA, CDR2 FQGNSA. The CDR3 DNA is TGTGCCAGCAGCTTAGGTTCCCCCGCTAGCGGGAGGGCCGGGTACGAGCAGTACTTC. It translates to CASSLGSPASGRAGYEQYF.

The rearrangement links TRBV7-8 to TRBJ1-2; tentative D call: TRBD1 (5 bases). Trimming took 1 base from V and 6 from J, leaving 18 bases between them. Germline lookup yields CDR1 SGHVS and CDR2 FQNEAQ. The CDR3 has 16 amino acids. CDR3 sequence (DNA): TGTGCCAGCAGCTTAGTAGTAAGGGGACCTAAGAATGGCTACACCTTC. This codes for CASSLVVRGPKNGYTF.

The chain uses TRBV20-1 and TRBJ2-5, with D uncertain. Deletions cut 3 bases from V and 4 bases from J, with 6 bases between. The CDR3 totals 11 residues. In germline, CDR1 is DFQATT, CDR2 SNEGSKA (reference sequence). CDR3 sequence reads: CSASVGETQYF. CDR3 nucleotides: TGCAGTGCTAGTGTGGGAGAGACCCAGTACTTC.

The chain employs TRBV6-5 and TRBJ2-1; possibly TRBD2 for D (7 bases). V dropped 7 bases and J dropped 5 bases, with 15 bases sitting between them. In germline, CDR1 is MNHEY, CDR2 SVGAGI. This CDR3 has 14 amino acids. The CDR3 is CASTRGGGHNEQFF. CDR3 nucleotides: TGTGCCAGCACCAGGGGCGGGGGACACAATGAGCAGTTCTTC.

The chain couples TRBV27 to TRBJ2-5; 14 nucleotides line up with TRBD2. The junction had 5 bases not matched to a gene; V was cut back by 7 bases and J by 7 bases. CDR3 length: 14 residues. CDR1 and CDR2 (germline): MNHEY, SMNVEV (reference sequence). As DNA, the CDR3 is TGTGCCAGCAAGGGACTAGCGGGAGAAGGGACCCAGTACTTC. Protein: CASKGLAGEGTQYF.

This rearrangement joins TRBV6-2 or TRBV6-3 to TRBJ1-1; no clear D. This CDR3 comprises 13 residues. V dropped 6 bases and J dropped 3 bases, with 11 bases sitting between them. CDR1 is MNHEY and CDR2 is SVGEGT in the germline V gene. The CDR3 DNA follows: TGTGCCAGCAGCCTCCCGTGGGACACTGAAGCTTTCTTT. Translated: CASSLPWDTEAFF.

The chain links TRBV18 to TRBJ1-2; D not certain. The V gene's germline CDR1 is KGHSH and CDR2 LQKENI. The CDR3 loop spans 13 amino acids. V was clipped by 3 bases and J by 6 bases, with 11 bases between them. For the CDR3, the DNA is TGTGCCAGCTCACCCGGCCAGAACGATGGCTACACCTTC. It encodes CASSPGQNDGYTF.

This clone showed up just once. In DNA, the CDR3 is TGTGCCAGCACCTTCCCCTTAGGAAACACCATATATTTT. Its translation: CASTFPLGNTIYF. This chain links TRBV28 with TRBJ1-3; unclear D gene. In germline, CDR1 is MDHEN, CDR2 SYDVKM. Trimming cost V 7 bases and J 4 bases, with 11 bases left between them. CDR3 size: 13 residues.

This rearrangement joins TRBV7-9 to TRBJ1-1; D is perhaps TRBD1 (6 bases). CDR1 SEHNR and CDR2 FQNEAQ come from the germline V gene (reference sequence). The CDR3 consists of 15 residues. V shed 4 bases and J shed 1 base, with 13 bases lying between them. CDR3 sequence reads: CASSYTRGANTEAFF. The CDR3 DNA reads TGTGCCAGCAGCTACACTCGGGGGGCGAACACTGAAGCTTTCTTT.